The 25 T cell receptor beta chains given below trace back to one sample, sequenced in a study of blood T cell repertoires in COVID-19. Sequencing was performed with immunoSEQ multiplex PCR; in TCRdb, only in-frame clones are kept and a portion is missing. The table records some 370,000 clones, around 87% of them present only once. The sample taken for sequencing was peripheral blood. These receptors came from a man younger than 30 with active or convalescent COVID-19.

V is TRBV9 and J is TRBJ1-2, with 9 bases lining up with TRBD1. V gave up 3 bases and J gave up 1 base; unmatched junction bases: 7. Germline values: CDR1 SGDLS, CDR2 YYNGEE. The CDR3 totals 16 residues. CDR3 coding DNA: TGTGCCAGCAGCGCCCGGTCGGGACAGGGTAACTATGGCTACACCTTC. This gives the protein CASSARSGQGNYGYTF.

CDR3 bases: TGTGCCAGCAGTTACTCCTCCGGGACAGGGGGCACTGAAGCTTTCTTT. This gives the protein CASSYSSGTGGTEAFF. The chain links TRBV6-5 to TRBJ1-1, with 11 bases that match TRBD1. With 0 bases clipped from V and 4 bases from J, the junction kept 4 bases outside the gene matches. CDR3 length equals 16 residues. Germline CDR1 is MNHEY and CDR2 is SVGAGI.

The genes are TRBV28 and TRBJ1-5; possibly TRBD1 for D (5 bases). The V end was cut by 6 bases, the J end by 1 base, with 13 bases between. Germline V gene sequence: CDR1 MDHEN, CDR2 SYDVKM. This CDR3 comprises 15 residues. In DNA, the CDR3 is TGTGCCAGCAGATATAGGGGTTGGAGCAATCAGCCCCAGCATTTT. The encoded protein is CASRYRGWSNQPQHF.

This clone was detected once. The chain couples TRBV11-3 to TRBJ2-1; 14 nucleotides agree with TRBD2. The trim removed 0 bases at V and 9 bases at J, leaving 10 bases unmatched. Germline assignment: CDR1 SGHNT and CDR2 YENEEA. The CDR3 runs 18 residues. The CDR3 loop reads CASSLEGWGLAGEGEQFF. DNA for the CDR3: TGTGCCAGCAGCTTAGAGGGGTGGGGACTAGCGGGAGAGGGTGAGCAGTTCTTC.

J is TRBJ2-7 and V is TRBV7-3, with 11 bases identical to TRBD1. V shed 2 bases and J 2 bases; nucleotides not matched to a gene: 2. Germline CDR1 and CDR2: SGHTA and FQGTGA. The CDR3 runs 15 residues. This CDR3 is CASSLGTGGTYEQYF. In DNA, the CDR3 is TGTGCCAGCAGCTTAGGGACAGGGGGGACCTACGAGCAGTACTTC.

The V gene is TRBV6-5, the J gene TRBJ1-2; D gene unclear. Trimming shortened V by 6 bases and J by 3 bases, and 11 bases separated the two germline ends. The CDR3 runs to 13 residues. Germline V lookup: CDR1 MNHEY, CDR2 SVGAGI. This CDR3 reads CASRAGSDYGYTF. The DNA for the CDR3 is TGTGCCAGCAGGGCGGGATCGGACTATGGCTACACCTTC.

J is TRBJ1-2 and V is TRBV3-1 (or the pseudogene TRBV3-2); D unclear. CDR1 is LGHDT, CDR2 YNNKEL, per germline (reference sequence). Trimming removed 3 bases at V and 0 bases at J, with 11 bases between. This CDR3 has 15 amino acids. CDR3 sequence (DNA): TGTGCCAGCAGCCAGAGAAGACTTTCTAACTATGGCTACACCTTC. Its protein product is CASSQRRLSNYGYTF.

The V gene is TRBV18, the J gene TRBJ2-7; 8 nucleotides line up with TRBD2. The CDR3 sequence is 15 residues long. CDR1 is KGHSH and CDR2 is LQKENI in the germline V gene. With V trimmed by 3 bases and J by 3 bases, 7 bases remained unmatched. The CDR3 nucleotides read TGTGCCAGCTCACCGTCGCGGGGGGAGTACTACGAGCAGTACTTC. Its translation is CASSPSRGEYYEQYF.

This clone has more than one count but fewer than ten. The chain couples TRBV28 to TRBJ1-1, with 9 bases identical to TRBD1. Germline CDR1 and CDR2: MDHEN and SYDVKM. The CDR3 has 13 residues. The J segment lost 6 bases and the V segment lost 6 bases, leaving 5 bases of the junction unmatched. CDR3 sequence reads: CASRPDRGAEAFF. Here the CDR3 DNA reads TGTGCCAGCAGACCGGACAGGGGCGCTGAAGCTTTCTTT.

This chain joins TRBV6-2 or TRBV6-3 and TRBJ1-2; D remains unclear. Germline lookup yields CDR1 MNHEY and CDR2 SVGEGT. The V end lost 2 bases, the J end lost 3 bases, and 10 bases lay between the germline ends. This CDR3 contains 14 residues. This CDR3 is CASSYQKNYYGYTF. The DNA of the CDR3 is TGTGCCAGCAGTTACCAGAAAAATTACTATGGCTACACCTTC.

V is TRBV27 and J is TRBJ2-1, with 8 nucleotides matching TRBD2. The CDR3 extends over 15 amino acids. J lost 0 bases, V lost 7 bases, and 5 bases had no gene match. In germline, CDR1 is MNHEY, CDR2 SMNVEV (reference sequence). The CDR3 DNA follows: TGTGCCAGCATAGGACTAGCCTCCTCCTACAATGAGCAGTTCTTC. It specifies CASIGLASSYNEQFF.

The genes are TRBV12-1 and TRBJ1-5; the table's D call, TRBD1, has no DNA check behind it. TRBV12-1 is a pseudogene. The CDR3 totals 16 residues. The DNA for the CDR3 is TGTGCCAGCAAACACCAAGGACAGGGACGCAATCAGCCCCAGCATTTT. Its protein is CASKHQGQGRNQPQHF.

The chain carries TRBV18 and TRBJ1-1; D uncertain. Germline V gene sequence: CDR1 KGHSH, CDR2 LQKENI. V lost 6 bases to trimming and J lost 11 bases, with 13 bases between them. This CDR3 has 11 amino acids. This CDR3 is CASSRGEKAFF. CDR3 DNA sequence: TGTGCCAGCTCCCGCGGGGAAAAGGCTTTCTTT.

The chain recombines TRBV5-1 with TRBJ2-7; TRBD2 matches at 9 bases. Germline assignment: CDR1 SGHRS and CDR2 YFSETQ. The CDR3 has 15 residues. V shed 3 bases and J 5 bases; nucleotides not matched to a gene: 9. The CDR3 sequence is CASSSRLADIDEQYF. The CDR3 DNA reads TGCGCCAGCAGCTCCCGACTAGCGGATATCGACGAGCAGTACTTC. Drawing the rest from reference TRBV5-1 and TRBJ2-7, the complete variable domain is KAGVTQTPRYLIKTRGQQVTLSCSPISGHRSVSWYQQTPGQGLQFLFEYFSETQRNKGNFPGRFSGRQFSNSRSEMNVSTLELGDSALYLCASSSRLADIDEQYFGPGTRLTVT.

The V and J genes are TRBV7-9 and TRBJ2-1; TRBD2 aligns across 8 bases. CDR3 length: 15 residues. CDR1 SEHNR and CDR2 FQNEAQ come from the germline V gene (reference sequence). V trimming: 2 bases; J trimming: 4 bases; junction bases outside the gene matches: 4. The CDR3 DNA follows: TGTGCCAGCAGCTTAACGACTAGCGAGTACAATGAGCAGTTCTTC. It specifies CASSLTTSEYNEQFF.

V gene TRBV7-3 combines with J gene TRBJ1-2, with 7 bases aligning to TRBD1. In germline, CDR1 is SGHTA, CDR2 FQGTGA. The CDR3 covers 13 residues. V lost 4 bases, J lost 8 bases, and 7 bases stayed unmatched. CDR3 protein: CASSSQTGIGYTF. The CDR3 DNA is TGTGCCAGCAGCTCCCAGACAGGGATCGGCTACACCTTC.

Of note for this clone: One end of the junction is discordant with germline, which a read error may explain. The chain has TRBV29-1 and TRBJ1-4, with TRBD1 matching 7 bases. There are 14 residues in the CDR3. Germline-derived CDR1 and CDR2 are SQVTM and ANQGSEA. The CDR3 nucleotides are TGCAGCGTGGAAGCAGGGGGAGCTAATGAAAAACTGTTTTTT. Its protein product is CSVEAGGANEKLFF.

This chain connects TRBV19 to TRBJ2-1; 11 bases are shared with TRBD2. There are 17 residues in the CDR3. The V gene end was trimmed by 4 bases and the J gene end by 4 bases; junction bases not matched to a gene: 9. The germline V gene has CDR1 LNHDA and CDR2 SQIVND (reference sequence). CDR3: CASSTLPTSGTYNEQFF. The CDR3 bases are TGTGCCAGTAGTACCCTCCCGACTAGCGGGACGTACAATGAGCAGTTCTTC.

The CDR3 region has the DNA TGCAGCGTTGAACCTTCCGGGACAGGAGATGGCTACACCTTC. The encoded protein is CSVEPSGTGDGYTF. This chain links TRBV29-1 with TRBJ1-2; 8 nucleotides agree with TRBD1. Germline values: CDR1 SQVTM, CDR2 ANQGSEA. V lost 2 bases and J lost 6; bases outside the gene matches: 8. The CDR3 is 14 residues long.

This clone was picked up a small number of times. The rearrangement joins TRBV6-6 to TRBJ1-6; D unclear. The germline V gene has CDR1 MNHNY and CDR2 SVGAGI (reference sequence). The V gene lost 0 bases and the J gene lost 0 bases, with 6 bases spanning the gap. This CDR3 has 16 amino acids. The CDR3 DNA sequence: TGTGCCAGCAGTTACTCACTTAGCTCCTATAATTCACCCCTCCACTTT. It yields the protein CASSYSLSSYNSPLHF.

V is TRBV27 and J is TRBJ2-2; a weak D match, TRBD2 (7 bases). CDR3 length: 14 amino acids. V dropped 6 bases and J dropped 1 base, with 9 bases sitting between them. Germline V CDR1 and CDR2: MNHEY, SMNVEV (reference sequence). The CDR3 nucleotides are TGTGCCAGCAGGCGGGGGCAGAACACCGGGGAGCTGTTTTTT. Its translation is CASRRGQNTGELFF.

V usage is TRBV5-1 and J usage is TRBJ2-2; TRBD1 aligns across 9 bases. The CDR3 totals 15 residues. The germline gives CDR1 SGHRS, CDR2 YFSETQ. V was pared by 6 bases and J by 5 bases, with 8 bases of the junction left unmatched. The CDR3 DNA reads as TGCGCCAGCAAAACCGGGACAGGGTCAACCGGGGAGCTGTTTTTT. Its translation is CASKTGTGSTGELFF.

The chain combines TRBV15 with TRBJ1-4; TRBD1 matches 7 bases. The germline CDR1 and CDR2 sequences are LNHNV and YYDKDF (reference sequence). The CDR3 covers 15 residues. The V gene end was trimmed by 1 base and the J gene end by 8 bases; junction bases not matched to a gene: 7. The DNA for the CDR3 is TGTGCCACCAGCAGAGCAACAGGGGCTTCAGAAAAACTGTTTTTT. Translation gives CATSRATGASEKLFF. Supplemented by reference TRBV15 and TRBJ1-4, the full variable domain reads DAMVIQNPRYQVTQFGKPVTLSCSQTLNHNVMYWYQQKSSQAPKLLFHYYDKDFNNEADTPDNFQSRRPNTSFCFLDIRSPGLGDTAMYLCATSRATGASEKLFFGSGTQLSVL.

This clone was counted only a few times. V gene TRBV9 combines with J gene TRBJ2-7; 9 bases are shared with TRBD1. From germline, CDR1 is SGDLS and CDR2 YYNGEE. The V gene end was trimmed by 4 bases and the J gene end by 3 bases; junction bases not matched to a gene: 5. This CDR3 has 14 residues. The DNA of the CDR3 is TGTGCCAGCAGCTCGCGGGACAGGGACTACGAGCAGTACTTC. Amino acids: CASSSRDRDYEQYF.

This clone appeared a few times. V usage is TRBV6-5 and J usage is TRBJ2-7; 14 nucleotides agree with TRBD2. CDR3 length: 15 residues. Germline CDR1 MNHEY, CDR2 SVGAGI. Germline trimming cut 2 bases from V and 6 bases from J; bases unmatched to any gene: 3. The CDR3 region has the DNA TGTGCCAGCAGTTACACCGGGACTAGCGGGAGCGAGCAGTACTTC. It specifies CASSYTGTSGSEQYF.